This record covers a single TCR beta chain. This clone was observed a handful of times. Its cognate antigen has yet to be identified. There are no base qualities to consult, and no much larger clone falls within one base. The CDR3, cysteine through phenylalanine, is 15 amino acids long. The retained sequence is limited to the CDR3, 45 bases, with the frame set at the first base. CDR1 and CDR2 (SEHNR, FQNEAQ) derive from the germline V gene (reference sequence). V has 7 bases trimmed and J has 6 bases trimmed; junction bases matching no gene number 13. Participants in the prospective study were aged about 18 to 100 years, lived in over 20 United States geographic areas, and enrolled through a virtual design. In the prospective study, cohorts were assigned on the basis of participant-reported clinical history obtained from a screening survey and a study questionnaire. Recovered participants in ImmuneRACE Cohort 3 were defined by two consecutive negative NP/OP PCR tests, clearance by a healthcare professional, or resolution of symptoms. Mobile phlebotomists in the prospective study collected whole blood, serum and a nasopharyngeal or oropharyngeal swab from every participant. Over an approximately 2-month period, participants in the prospective study had the option of providing additional blood draws and questionnaires. Before DNA extraction, blood samples from the prospective study were shipped at room temperature or frozen.

TCRbeta CDR3 regions were amplified from genomic DNA using the immunoSEQ Assay, a bias-controlled multiplex PCR. The authors' pipeline ran thus. The number of nucleated cells in each sample was estimated by amplification of reference gene primers within the assay. To quantify the absolute abundance of each unique TCRbeta CDR3 rearrangement, sequence reads were collapsed and filtered. Productive Simpson clonality was computed per sample as the square root of Simpson's diversity index over productive rearrangements. TCRdb carries this immuneACCESS record with in-frame sequences only. Its versions omit some clonotypes, under half of them owing to an unresolved V gene in the studies checked, with the rest unexplained. D and trimming come from the DNA, and the V and J calls and clone size come from that table. Across this sample there are some 270,000 clones, with roughly 90% seen only once. The ten largest make up 1.5% to 2% of the sample.

The data are from a study of blood T cell repertoires in COVID-19 (dated by TCRdb to 2020 to 2022). Concerning the study at large: Samples from collaborators originated in the United States, Italy and Spain and spanned both the acute and convalescent phases of COVID-19. The material from the prospective study consisted of cDNA or gDNA derived from T cells, B-cell-depleted T cells, or PBMCs. The dataset comprised deeply sampled blood TCRbeta repertoires from subjects exposed to, actively infected with, or recovered from COVID-19. The repertoires were released in a freely available public database intended as a resource for research on the immune response to SARS-CoV-2. The samples were drawn from two sources: the first 160 participants of the ongoing ImmuneRACE study, and 950 to 1,500 subjects contributed by 6 global collaborators. Nearly every sample came with metadata listing a de-identified subject ID, COVID-19 status, age in years and sex. Where HLA class I and class II types were available, the types were taken from metadata supplied by the sample provider, not from assay-based typing.

Paper-wide results and their limitations: The amount of clinical and demographic metadata varied by source and participant and was provided uncurated.

The chain links TRBV7-9 with TRBJ2-3; 7 of the junction bases match TRBD2. This TCR was sampled from a woman aged 55-70 years who had recovered from COVID-19. Sequenced: PBMCs or T cells enriched from blood (not recorded which). The CDR3: CASTTRTREADTQYF. The sequenced DNA: TGTGCCAGCACGACCCGGACTAGAGAAGCGGATACGCAGTATTTT.